Included here is one T cell receptor (beta chain) sequence, with context. PCR amplification relied on 60 Vbeta primers (plus 13 Jbeta primers). The assay was immunoSEQ multiplex PCR, and TCRdb's table has in-frame clones only and misses some. The repertoire has about 180,000 clones, 77% of them found once; the top ten carry roughly 1.5%. Donors were ostensibly healthy at sampling, although undocumented immune exposures were probable. This entry belongs to a study of cytomegalovirus exposure and HLA in healthy donors. The germline gives CDR1 SGDLS, CDR2 YYNGEE. Deletions cut 0 bases from V and 4 bases from J, with 6 bases between. CDR3 length equals 13 residues.

The chain is built from TRBV9 and TRBJ2-3; D uncertain. Sequencing was performed on PBMCs. The clonotype comes from a man between 18 and 35 years old in good health and CMV-seronegative. The CDR3 DNA is TGTGCCAGCAGCGTAGCTCTATCAGATACGCAGTATTTT. It encodes CASSVALSDTQYF.